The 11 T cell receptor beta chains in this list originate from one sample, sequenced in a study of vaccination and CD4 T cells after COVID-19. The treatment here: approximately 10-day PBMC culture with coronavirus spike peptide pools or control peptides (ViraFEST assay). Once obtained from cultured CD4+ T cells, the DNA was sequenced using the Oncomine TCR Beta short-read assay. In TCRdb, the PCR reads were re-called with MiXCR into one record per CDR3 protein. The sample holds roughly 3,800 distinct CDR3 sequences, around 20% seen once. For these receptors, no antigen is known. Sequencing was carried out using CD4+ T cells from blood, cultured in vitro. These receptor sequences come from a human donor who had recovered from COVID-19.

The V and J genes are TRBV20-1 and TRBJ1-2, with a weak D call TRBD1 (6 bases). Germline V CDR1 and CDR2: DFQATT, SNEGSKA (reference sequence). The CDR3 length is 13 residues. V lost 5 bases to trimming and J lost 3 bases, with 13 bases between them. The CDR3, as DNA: TGCAGTGCTGGGGGGGGGGGCCACTATGGCTACACCTTC. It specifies CSAGGGGHYGYTF.

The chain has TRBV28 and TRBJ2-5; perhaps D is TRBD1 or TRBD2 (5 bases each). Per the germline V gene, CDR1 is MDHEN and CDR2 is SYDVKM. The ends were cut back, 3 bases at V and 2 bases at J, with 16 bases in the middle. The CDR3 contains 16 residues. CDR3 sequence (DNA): TGTGCCAGCAGTTTTAGGGGCCGAGGGGTACAAGAGACCCAGTACTTC. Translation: CASSFRGRGVQETQYF.

CDR3 bases: TGCGCCAGCAGCTTGGGAACGGACACTTTGAACACTGAAGCTTTCTTT. It codes for CASSLGTDTLNTEAFF. The chain is built from TRBV4-1 and TRBJ1-1; a possible D gene is TRBD1 (5 bases). Germline CDR1 is MGHRA and CDR2 is YSYEKL. This CDR3 has 16 amino acids. V was pared by 5 bases and J by 0 bases, with 16 bases between.

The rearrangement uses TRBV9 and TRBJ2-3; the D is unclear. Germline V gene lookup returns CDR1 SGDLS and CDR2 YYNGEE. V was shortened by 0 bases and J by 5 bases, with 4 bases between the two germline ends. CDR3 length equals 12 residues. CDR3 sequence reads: CASSVGEDTQYF. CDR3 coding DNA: TGTGCCAGCAGCGTAGGAGAAGATACGCAGTATTTT.

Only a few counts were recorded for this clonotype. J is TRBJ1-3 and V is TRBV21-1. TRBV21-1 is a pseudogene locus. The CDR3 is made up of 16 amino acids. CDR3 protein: CASSSPEGVSGNTIYF. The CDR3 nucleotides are TGTGCCAGCAGCAGCCCGGAGGGCGTCTCTGGAAACACCATATATTTT.

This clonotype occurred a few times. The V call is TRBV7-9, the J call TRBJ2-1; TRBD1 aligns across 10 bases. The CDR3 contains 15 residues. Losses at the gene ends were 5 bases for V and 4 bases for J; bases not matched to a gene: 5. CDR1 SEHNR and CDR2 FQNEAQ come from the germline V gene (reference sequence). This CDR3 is CASSKDRGQYNEQFF. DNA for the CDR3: TGTGCCAGCAGCAAAGACAGGGGGCAGTACAATGAGCAGTTCTTC.

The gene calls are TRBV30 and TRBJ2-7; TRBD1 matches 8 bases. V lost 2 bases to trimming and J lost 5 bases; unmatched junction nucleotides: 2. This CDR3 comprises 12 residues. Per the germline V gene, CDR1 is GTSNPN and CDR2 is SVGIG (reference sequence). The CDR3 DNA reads TGTGCCTGGAGTCAACAGGGGGACGAGCAGTACTTC. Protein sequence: CAWSQQGDEQYF. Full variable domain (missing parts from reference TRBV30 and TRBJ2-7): SQTIHQWPATLVQPVGSPLSLECTVEGTSNPNLYWYRQAAGRGLQLLFYSVGIGQISSEVPQNLSASRPQDRQFILSSKKLLLSDSGFYLCAWSQQGDEQYFGPGTRLTVT.

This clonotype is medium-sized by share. CDR3 nucleotides: TGTGCCAGCACCGATACAACTAACTATGGCTACACCTTC. Translated: CASTDTTNYGYTF. This rearrangement joins TRBV7-9 to TRBJ1-2; no clear D. This CDR3 has 13 residues. V lost 7 bases to trimming and J lost 0 bases, with 9 bases between them. CDR1 is SEHNR, CDR2 FQNEAQ, per germline (reference sequence).

CDR3 amino acids: CASSLDIQHGYTF. CDR3 DNA: TGTGCCAGCAGCTTAGACATTCAACATGGCTACACCTTC. This rearrangement joins TRBV7-9 to TRBJ1-2; D unresolved. V was pared by 1 base and J by 6 bases, with 9 bases between. CDR1 and CDR2 from the germline V gene are SEHNR and FQNEAQ (reference sequence). CDR3 length: 13 amino acids. The full variable domain, its missing parts supplied by reference TRBV7-9 and TRBJ1-2, is DTGVSQNPRHKITKRGQNVTFRCDPISEHNRLYWYRQTLGQGPEFLTYFQNEAQLEKSRLLSDRFSAERPKGSFSTLEIQRTEQGDSAMYLCASSLDIQHGYTFGSGTRLTVV.

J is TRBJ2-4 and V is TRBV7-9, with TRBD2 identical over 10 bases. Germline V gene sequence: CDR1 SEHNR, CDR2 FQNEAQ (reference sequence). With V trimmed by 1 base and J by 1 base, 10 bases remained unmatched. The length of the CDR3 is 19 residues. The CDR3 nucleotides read TGTGCCAGCAGCTTAGATCCAGCGGGGGGGCGTCAGGCCAAAAACATTCAGTACTTC. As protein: CASSLDPAGGRQAKNIQYF.

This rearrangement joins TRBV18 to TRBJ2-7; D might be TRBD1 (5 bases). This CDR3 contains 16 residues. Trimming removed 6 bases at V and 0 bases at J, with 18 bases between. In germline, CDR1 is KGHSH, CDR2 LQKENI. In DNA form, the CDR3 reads TGTGCCAGCTCCGACGGATCGACAGTCTCCTCCTACGAGCAGTACTTC. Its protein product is CASSDGSTVSSYEQYF.